Listed here are 32 T cell receptor beta chains from one sample, sequenced in a study of blood T cell repertoires in COVID-19. Sequenced by immunoSEQ multiplex PCR; TCRdb stores in-frame clones only, minus some. The sample consists of 150,000 to 200,000 clones, approximately 90% of them appearing once. What was sequenced was peripheral blood. These receptors were taken from a man aged 18 to 29 who had recovered from COVID-19.

V usage is TRBV4-1 and J usage is TRBJ2-7; tentatively, D is TRBD1 (6 bases). V gave up 0 bases and J gave up 4 bases, with 10 bases separating them. Germline V CDR1 and CDR2: MGHRA, YSYEKL. The CDR3 length is 14 residues. DNA of the CDR3: TGCGCCAGCAGCCAAGATGGGGGCGGGTACGAGCAGTACTTC. Protein sequence: CASSQDGGGYEQYF.

CDR3 residues: CASSQEGGSGNTIYF. The CDR3 nucleotides read TGTGCCAGCAGCCAAGAGGGGGGTAGTGGAAACACCATATATTTT. The chain employs TRBV3-1 (or the pseudogene TRBV3-2) and TRBJ1-3; a weak D match, TRBD1 (5 bases). Deletions cut 0 bases from V and 3 bases from J, with 9 bases between. The CDR3 totals 15 residues. CDR1 is LGHDT, CDR2 YNNKEL, per germline (reference sequence).

Concerning this clone itself: Sequence at one end of the junction differs from germline and may be a read error. The chain recombines TRBV25-1 with TRBJ2-6; D remains unclear. CDR1 is MGHDK and CDR2 is SYGVNS in the germline V gene. This CDR3 region has 12 residues. CDR3 nucleotide sequence: TGTGCCAGCAGTGACAACAGTCCCCTTATAGCTTTC. Protein product: CASSDNSPLIAF. Drawing the rest from reference TRBV25-1 and TRBJ2-6, the complete variable domain is EADIYQTPRYLVIGTGKKITLECSQTMGHDKMYWYQQDPGMELHLIHYSYGVNSTEKGDLSSESTVSRIRTEHFPLTLESARPSHTSQYLCASSDNSPLIAFGAGSRLTVL.

The chain is built from TRBV9 and TRBJ2-2; TRBD2 might be the D (5 bases). This CDR3 region has 18 residues. V was pared by 4 bases and J by 7 bases, with 26 bases between. The germline V gene encodes CDR1 SGDLS and CDR2 YYNGEE. This chain's CDR3 is CASSQGGEAPRSGGELFF. The CDR3 DNA sequence: TGTGCCAGCAGCCAAGGAGGAGAGGCCCCCCGGTCGGGCGGGGAGCTGTTTTTT.

The J gene is TRBJ1-6, the V gene TRBV6-5, with D unclear. There are 13 residues in the CDR3. Trimming pared 2 bases from V and 7 bases from J, leaving 6 bases between. The germline gives CDR1 MNHEY, CDR2 SVGAGI. This CDR3 is CASSYSGNSPLHF. The CDR3 DNA sequence: TGTGCCAGCAGTTACAGTGGCAATTCACCCCTCCACTTT.

The V gene is TRBV7-9, the J gene TRBJ1-1; 9 bases line up with TRBD1. The J segment lost 7 bases and the V segment lost 4 bases, leaving 10 bases of the junction unmatched. Germline V gene lookup returns CDR1 SEHNR and CDR2 FQNEAQ (reference sequence). This CDR3 region has 15 residues. CDR3: CASSSSGTGSDEAFF. The DNA for the CDR3 is TGTGCCAGCAGCTCCTCCGGGACAGGGTCGGATGAAGCTTTCTTT.

The chain has TRBV5-6 and TRBJ2-5, with TRBD2 matching 13 bases. J lost 11 bases, V lost 4 bases, and 11 bases had no gene match. The CDR3 has 15 residues. The germline V gene has CDR1 SGHDT and CDR2 YYEEEE. The CDR3 nucleotides are TGTGCCAGCAGCCCGGGGGGACTAGCGGGATTACGGCAGTACTTC. Translating it yields CASSPGGLAGLRQYF.

The gene calls are TRBV11-2 and TRBJ2-5; a possible D gene is TRBD2 (7 bases). V was pared by 0 bases and J by 6 bases, with 11 bases between. The CDR3 runs 14 residues. CDR1 is SGHAT and CDR2 is FQNNGV in the germline V gene. DNA of the CDR3: TGTGCCAGCAGCTTAGAGAGGGGGGGTCAGACCCAGTACTTC. Residues: CASSLERGGQTQYF.

The chain links TRBV12-3 or TRBV12-4 to TRBJ1-5; D is uncertain. The CDR3 has 12 amino acids. V dropped 6 bases and J dropped 6 bases, with 9 bases sitting between them. The CDR3 nucleotides are TGTGCCAGCAGCCCTGCGGGTCAGCCCCAGCATTTT. As protein: CASSPAGQPQHF.

J is TRBJ2-1 and V is TRBV7-9; TRBD1 is a possible D gene (5 bases). The germline V gene has CDR1 SEHNR and CDR2 FQNEAQ (reference sequence). This CDR3 has 15 residues. V dropped 6 bases and J dropped 8 bases, with 20 bases sitting between them. The CDR3 DNA sequence: TGTGCCAGCAGTCCAGGGTCCGTGGGATCAGATGAGCAGTTCTTC. Translation gives CASSPGSVGSDEQFF.

The chain couples TRBV30 to TRBJ1-5; 10 bases are a match to TRBD1. The V segment lost 1 base and the J segment 7 bases; nucleotides outside the gene matches: 4. This CDR3 spans 14 amino acids. The germline V gene encodes CDR1 GTSNPN and CDR2 SVGIG (reference sequence). As DNA, the CDR3 is TGTGCCTGGAGTGGAGACAGGGGGCGGCAGCCCCAGCATTTT. Its protein product is CAWSGDRGRQPQHF.

The gene calls are TRBV7-4 and TRBJ2-7; 9 positions agree with TRBD1. Germline assignment: CDR1 SGHVT and CDR2 SQSDAQ. The junction had 15 bases not matched to a gene; V was cut back by 1 base and J by 2 bases. CDR3 length: 19 residues. CDR3 in DNA: TGTGCCAGCAGCTTAGGGTCGGGACAGGGTCTAGTTTTTGCCTACGAGCAGTACTTC. Residues: CASSLGSGQGLVFAYEQYF.

The chain links TRBV5-1 to TRBJ2-7; the match to TRBD1 covers 7 bases. The junction had 6 bases not matched to a gene; V was cut back by 6 bases and J by 0 bases. The CDR3 has 14 amino acids. From germline, CDR1 is SGHRS and CDR2 YFSETQ. CDR3 DNA sequence: TGCGCCAGCAAGGGGACAGTGAGCTCCTACGAGCAGTACTTC. Amino acids: CASKGTVSSYEQYF.

The chain is built from TRBV3-1 (or the pseudogene TRBV3-2) and TRBJ2-5; the D is unclear. The CDR3 has 15 amino acids. Trimming took 4 bases from V and 4 from J, leaving 16 bases between them. From germline, CDR1 is LGHDT and CDR2 YNNKEL (reference sequence). CDR3 coding DNA: TGTGCCAGCAGCCTCGAAAGGAGAGTGGGAGAGACCCAGTACTTC. Amino acids: CASSLERRVGETQYF.

The chain links TRBV11-2 to TRBJ1-2, with 9 bases fitting TRBD1. The CDR3 consists of 16 residues. The V segment lost 5 bases and the J segment 1 base; nucleotides outside the gene matches: 8. Germline V lookup: CDR1 SGHAT, CDR2 FQNNGV. This chain's CDR3 is CASSPLGGQGNYGYTF. The CDR3 DNA reads as TGTGCCAGCAGCCCCCTGGGGGGACAGGGTAACTATGGCTACACCTTC.

V usage is TRBV11-3 and J usage is TRBJ2-2, with a tentative D call TRBD2 (6 bases). Germline V gives CDR1 SGHNT, CDR2 YENEEA. With 2 bases removed from V and 6 bases from J, the gap between germline ends came to 10 bases. This CDR3 contains 14 residues. CDR3 DNA sequence: TGTGCCAGCAGCTTAAGTTCTAGCGCCGGGGAGCTGTTTTTT. It yields the protein CASSLSSSAGELFF.

The V and J genes are TRBV4-3 and TRBJ2-1, with 9 bases aligning to TRBD2. The CDR3 runs 14 residues. Germline V CDR1 and CDR2: LGHNA, YSLEER. Trimming removed 0 bases from V and 7 bases from J; junction bases left unmatched: 1. CDR3 in DNA: TGCGCCAGCAGCCAAGATCTAGCGGGGAATGAGCAGTTCTTC. This codes for CASSQDLAGNEQFF.

In its sample, this clone is medium-sized (0.01 to 0.1%). The V gene is TRBV24-1, the J gene TRBJ2-7; D possibly corresponds to TRBD1 (6 bases). The V end was cut by 4 bases, the J end by 4 bases, with 19 bases between. CDR3 length: 16 amino acids. Per the germline V gene, CDR1 is KGHDR and CDR2 is SFDVKD. CDR3 loop: CATSDPRRVGGYEQYF. In DNA form, the CDR3 reads TGTGCCACCAGTGACCCCCGGCGGGTAGGGGGATACGAGCAGTACTTC.

The chain is built from TRBV5-5 and TRBJ2-6; 9 nucleotides line up with TRBD1. V lost 5 bases, J lost 3 bases, and 9 bases stayed unmatched. This CDR3 spans 17 amino acids. Germline V gives CDR1 SGHKS, CDR2 YYEKEE (reference sequence). CDR3 sequence reads: CASRPGQGIYGANVLTF. CDR3 nucleotide sequence: TGTGCCAGCAGACCGGGACAGGGAATCTATGGGGCCAACGTCCTGACTTTC.

J is TRBJ2-1 and V is TRBV5-1; D not certain. CDR1 and CDR2 (germline): SGHRS, YFSETQ. The CDR3 runs 12 residues. V was cut by 4 bases and J by 8 bases, with 10 bases left in between. Here the CDR3 reads CASSELGHEQFF. The CDR3 DNA reads TGCGCCAGCAGCGAGCTGGGCCATGAGCAGTTCTTC. Combining the CDR3 with reference TRBV5-1 and TRBJ2-1 gives the whole variable domain KAGVTQTPRYLIKTRGQQVTLSCSPISGHRSVSWYQQTPGQGLQFLFEYFSETQRNKGNFPGRFSGRQFSNSRSEMNVSTLELGDSALYLCASSELGHEQFFGPGTRLTVL.

V usage is TRBV9 and J usage is TRBJ2-2; a possible D gene is TRBD2 (5 bases). The CDR3 consists of 13 residues. Trimming left V 6 bases short and J 2 bases short, with 8 bases between. The germline V gene has CDR1 SGDLS and CDR2 YYNGEE. CDR3: CASNRENTGELFF. The CDR3 bases are TGTGCCAGCAACCGGGAAAACACCGGGGAGCTGTTTTTT.

On this clone itself: The identical CDR3 is also encoded by other nucleotide sequences in the sample. The rearrangement uses TRBV27 and TRBJ2-5; D is possibly TRBD2 (5 bases). CDR1 and CDR2 from the germline V gene are MNHEY and SMNVEV (reference sequence). The CDR3 is made up of 13 amino acids. V was clipped by 3 bases and J by 3 bases, with 8 bases between them. CDR3 DNA sequence: TGTGCCAGCAGTTTCCGAGGGAAAGAGACCCAGTACTTC. Translation: CASSFRGKETQYF.

The rearrangement joins TRBV7-2 to TRBJ1-1; unclear D gene. CDR1 and CDR2 (germline): SGHTA, FQGNSA. V lost 1 base, J lost 0 bases, and 6 bases lay in between. The CDR3 loop spans 14 amino acids. The CDR3 loop reads CASSLGSMNTEAFF. DNA for the CDR3: TGTGCCAGCAGCTTAGGGAGTATGAACACTGAAGCTTTCTTT.

V is TRBV18 and J is TRBJ1-1; TRBD1 agrees at 8 bases. Germline lookup yields CDR1 KGHSH and CDR2 LQKENI. The J segment lost 12 bases and the V segment lost 2 bases, leaving 8 bases of the junction unmatched. CDR3 size: 13 residues. The CDR3 DNA reads as TGTGCCAGCTCACCAGGCCAGGGGGCTTTGTCTTTCTTT. It codes for CASSPGQGALSFF.

This clone has just one count. The genes are TRBV2 and TRBJ1-1; 8 bases agree with TRBD1. CDR3 length: 15 amino acids. V lost 6 bases, J lost 3 bases, and 9 bases stayed unmatched. Germline V gene sequence: CDR1 SNHLY, CDR2 FYNNEI. The chain's CDR3 is CASRRQGSTYTEAFF. DNA of the CDR3: TGTGCCAGCAGGAGACAGGGGTCCACTTACACTGAAGCTTTCTTT. The variable domain in full, completed from reference TRBV2 and TRBJ1-1, reads EPEVTQTPSHQVTQMGQEVILRCVPISNHLYFYWYRQILGQKVEFLVSFYNNEISEKSEIFDDQFSVERPDGSNFTLKIRSTKLEDSAMYFCASRRQGSTYTEAFFGQGTRLTVV.

V usage is TRBV14 and J usage is TRBJ1-4, with D possibly being TRBD1 (5 bases). The germline V gene encodes CDR1 SGHDN and CDR2 FVKESK. The CDR3 covers 12 residues. V lost 4 bases to trimming and J lost 14 bases, with 14 bases between them. In DNA form, the CDR3 reads TGTGCCAGCAGCCGCACAGGCGTTTTGCTGTTTTTT. As protein: CASSRTGVLLFF.

This chain links TRBV7-2 with TRBJ1-5, with a weak D call TRBD1 (5 bases). Looked up from germline, CDR1 is SGHTA and CDR2 is FQGNSA. The V gene lost 3 bases and the J gene lost 3 bases, with 9 bases spanning the gap. The CDR3 has 14 amino acids. In nucleotides, the CDR3 is TGTGCCAGCAGCTTGGGGCAGAACAATCAGCCCCAGCATTTT. Translated, it gives CASSLGQNNQPQHF.

J is TRBJ1-1 and V is TRBV6-5; TRBD1 aligns across 11 bases. Trimming removed 6 bases from V and 2 bases from J; junction bases left unmatched: 5. CDR1 and CDR2 from the germline V gene are MNHEY and SVGAGI. The CDR3 spans 15 residues. The CDR3 region has the DNA TGTGCCAGCAGGGGGACAGGGGGTCTCAACACTGAAGCTTTCTTT. Translation gives CASRGTGGLNTEAFF.

The chain is built from TRBV9 and TRBJ2-1, with a tentative D call TRBD2 (6 bases). Trimming cost V 3 bases and J 0 bases, with 16 bases left between them. The CDR3 is made up of 17 amino acids. Per germline, CDR1 SGDLS and CDR2 YYNGEE. This chain's CDR3 is CASSAPQQAGSYNEQFF. The CDR3 nucleotides read TGTGCCAGCAGCGCCCCCCAGCAAGCGGGCTCCTACAATGAGCAGTTCTTC.

The sample holds a few counts of this clone. The rearrangement uses TRBV29-1 and TRBJ2-2, with TRBD2 matching 14 bases. From germline, CDR1 is SQVTM and CDR2 ANQGSEA. The CDR3 extends over 14 amino acids. Trimming at V came to 4 bases and at J to 7 bases, leaving 2 bases not matched to a gene. The CDR3 here is CSVGLAGGGGELFF. CDR3 DNA: TGCAGCGTTGGACTAGCGGGAGGGGGCGGGGAGCTGTTTTTT.

Only a few counts were recorded for this clone. Other DNA sequences from this sample encode an identical CDR3 as well. The J gene is TRBJ1-6, the V gene TRBV7-9; 7 bases map to TRBD1. The CDR3 runs 14 residues. From germline, CDR1 is SEHNR and CDR2 FQNEAQ (reference sequence). V shed 5 bases, J shed 7 bases, and the junction held 5 bases outside the gene matches. The CDR3 coding sequence is TGTGCCAGCAGCCTGGGACAGCGGAATTCACCCCTCCACTTT. Encoded protein: CASSLGQRNSPLHF.

This chain links TRBV18 with TRBJ1-5; D possibly corresponds to TRBD1 (5 bases). The germline gives CDR1 KGHSH, CDR2 LQKENI. This CDR3 contains 17 residues. Trimming pared 1 base from V and 1 base from J, leaving 14 bases between. The CDR3 reads CASSPQAGPGSNQPQHF. CDR3 nucleotide sequence: TGTGCCAGCTCACCACAGGCAGGGCCTGGGAGCAATCAGCCCCAGCATTTT.